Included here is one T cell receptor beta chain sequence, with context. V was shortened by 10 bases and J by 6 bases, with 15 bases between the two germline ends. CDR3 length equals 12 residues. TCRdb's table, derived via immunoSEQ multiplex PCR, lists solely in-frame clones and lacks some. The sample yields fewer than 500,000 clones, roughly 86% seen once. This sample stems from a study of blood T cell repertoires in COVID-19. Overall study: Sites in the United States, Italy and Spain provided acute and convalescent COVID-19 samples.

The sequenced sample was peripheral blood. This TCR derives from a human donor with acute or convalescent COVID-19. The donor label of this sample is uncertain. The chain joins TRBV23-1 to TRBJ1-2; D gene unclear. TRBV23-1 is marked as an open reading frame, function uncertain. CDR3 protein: CATKTTVDGYTF. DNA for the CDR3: TGCGCCACCAAAACCACAGTGGATGGCTACACCTTC.